This is a list of T cell receptor beta chains from one sample in a study of metastatic and nonmetastatic thyroid tumors. TCRdb used MiXCR to call clones anew from the PCR reads. The data show approximately 25,000 clones, around 26% seen once. The sequenced material came from blood. These receptor sequences come from a male donor with papillary thyroid cancer or a benign thyroid nodule (not recorded which). Some clones in this sample may be carry-over from other donors' samples. Each CDR3 is given with its conserved first and last residue. Each record gives: clone size, V gene, J gene, CDR3 length, D gene, CDR3 protein, CDR3 DNA. A D gene is named only where the DNA matches it firmly. Clone size is stated in some rows and not others, as once, few, many or a class when expanded.

many	TRBV3-1	TRBJ2-5	13	.	CASSQDTGKTQYF	TGTGCCAGCAGCCAAGATACGGGGAAGACCCAGTACTTC
.	TRBV11-1	TRBJ2-5	15	TRBD1	CASSTRDRPRKTQYF	TGTGCCAGCAGCACCCGGGACAGGCCTCGGAAGACCCAGTACTTC
.	TRBV20-1	TRBJ2-7	14	.	CSANVPGLSYEQYF	TGTAGTGCTAATGTTCCGGGACTCTCCTACGAGCAGTACTTC
many	TRBV28	TRBJ2-5	12	TRBD1	CASSGQGGTQYF	TGTGCCAGCAGCGGACAGGGAGGAACCCAATACTTC
many	TRBV30	TRBJ1-1	13	.	CAWITGSNTEAFF	TGTGCCTGGATCACAGGGAGTAACACTGAAGCTTTCTTT
.	TRBV3-1	TRBJ1-2	16	.	CSSSLNTGIYSYGYTF	TGTTCCAGCAGCCTTAACACAGGGATATATTCCTATGGCTACACCTTC
many	TRBV28	TRBJ2-5	16	TRBD2	CASSLALAGGQETQYF	TGTGCCAGCAGTCTAGCACTAGCGGGGGGTCAAGAGACCCAGTACTTC
.	TRBV6-1	TRBJ1-2	14	TRBD1	CASTKGQGLDGYTF	TGTGCCAGCACCAAGGGACAGGGGCTCGATGGCTACACCTTC
.	TRBV25-1	TRBJ2-1	17	TRBD2	CASSAWRGTPSSNEQFF	TGTGCCAGCAGCGCTTGGCGGGGGACCCCTAGCTCCAATGAGCAGTTCTTC
many	TRBV3-1	TRBJ2-7	13	TRBD1	CASSRTRQGEQYF	TGTGCCAGCAGCCGAACACGACAGGGGGAGCAGTACTTC
.	TRBV7-7	TRBJ2-5	15	.	CASSLLPAAQETQYF	TGTGCTAGCAGCTTGCTCCCAGCAGCCCAAGAGACCCAGTACTTC
.	TRBV20-1	TRBJ2-5	14	TRBD1	CSARLWDRQETQYF	TGCAGTGCTAGATTATGGGACAGGCAAGAGACCCAGTACTTC
few	TRBV6-2/TRBV6-3	TRBJ1-5	15	.	CASSYRAGAGQPQHF	TGTGCCAGCAGTTATCGGGCAGGGGCGGGTCAGCCCCAGCATTTT
.	TRBV4-3	TRBJ1-3	13	.	CASSQDWGNTIYF	TGCGCCAGCAGCCAAGATTGGGGAAACACCATATATTTT
few	TRBV12-3/TRBV12-4	TRBJ2-7	12	TRBD2	CASGRGLVEQYF	TGTGCCAGCGGGAGGGGACTGGTCGAGCAGTACTTC
many	TRBV6-2/TRBV6-3	TRBJ2-3	14	.	CASSPGLPLDTQYF	TGTGCCAGCAGCCCGGGACTCCCTTTAGATACGCAGTATTTT
few	TRBV6-1	TRBJ1-6	16	TRBD1	CASSRQGIIYNSPLHF	TGTGCCAGCAGTCGACAGGGGATTATCTATAATTCACCCCTCCACTTT
many	TRBV14	TRBJ2-7	18	TRBD2	CASSQDWGTSGRTYEQYF	TGTGCCAGCAGCCAAGATTGGGGTACTAGCGGGAGGACCTACGAGCAGTACTTC
many	TRBV10-2	TRBJ1-3	16	TRBD1	CASSDTGAYSGNTIYF	TGCGCCAGCAGTGACACAGGGGCCTACTCTGGAAACACCATATATTTT
many	TRBV7-2	TRBJ2-5	14	.	CASSSTFGQETQYF	TGTGCCAGCAGCTCCACCTTCGGACAAGAGACCCAGTACTTC
.	TRBV2	TRBJ2-7	14	.	CASSDIVCSYEHYF	TGTGCCAGCAGTGACATAGTATGTTCCTACGAGCATTACTTC
.	TRBV7-8	TRBJ2-7	13	.	CASSLPRSDEQYF	TGTGCCAGCAGCCTACCCCGTTCCGACGAGCAGTACTTC
many	TRBV5-1	TRBJ1-3	15	.	CASSLSGGQGNTIYF	TGCGCCAGCAGCTTGTCGGGGGGCCAGGGAAACACCATATATTTT
many	TRBV7-7	TRBJ2-1	19	.	CASSSPRTAGPARGNEQFF	TGTGCCAGCAGCTCTCCCCGGACGGCGGGACCTGCTAGGGGCAATGAGCAGTTCTTC
many	TRBV18	TRBJ1-6	13	.	CASSPSADSPLHF	TGTGCCAGCTCACCATCGGCGGATTCACCCCTCCACTTT
.	TRBV12-3/TRBV12-4	TRBJ1-1	11	.	CASASPVEDLF	TGTGCCAGCGCTTCTCCGGTGGAGGATTTATTT
.	TRBV2	TRBJ2-5	12	TRBD1	CASPRGRETQCF	TGTGCCAGCCCCAGGGGGCGAGAGACCCAGTGCTTC
many	TRBV15	TRBJ2-5	15	TRBD1	CATSRDPGQEETQYF	TGTGCCACCAGCAGAGATCCCGGACAGGAAGAGACCCAGTACTTC
many	TRBV20-1	TRBJ1-1	15	.	CSARGQDVTNTEAFF	TGCAGTGCTAGAGGACAGGACGTAACGAACACTGAAGCTTTCTTT
many	TRBV10-3	TRBJ1-2	15	TRBD1	CAISEKGDRADGYTF	TGTGCCATCAGTGAGAAGGGGGACAGGGCTGATGGCTACACCTTC
many	TRBV10-1	TRBJ2-5	15	.	CASSEVGGRWETQYF	TGCGCCAGCAGTGAGGTTGGGGGGCGCTGGGAGACCCAGTACTTC
few	TRBV6-1	TRBJ2-7	13	.	CASTQSLGRGQYF	TGTGCCAGTACCCAATCCTTAGGGCGTGGGCAGTACTTC
few	TRBV6-5	TRBJ2-1	14	TRBD2	CASSYPSFSGGGFF	TGTGCCAGCAGTTACCCGAGTTTCAGCGGGGGGGGGTTCTTC
.	TRBV4-1	TRBJ2-7	16	.	CASSHPWAGINDEQYF	TGCGCCAGCAGCCACCCTTGGGCCGGTATCAACGACGAGCAGTACTTC
many	TRBV7-8	TRBJ2-5	18	TRBD2	CASSLALLAGSSGETQYF	TGTGCCAGCAGCTTAGCGCTACTAGCGGGATCCTCGGGGGAGACCCAGTACTTC
many	TRBV6-1	TRBJ2-3	12	.	CASSLEGNTQYF	TGTGCCAGCAGTTTGGAGGGCAATACGCAGTATTTT
many	TRBV5-4	TRBJ2-5	14	.	CASSLISAGKTQYF	TGTGCCAGCAGCTTGATCTCAGCCGGGAAGACCCAGTACTTC
.	TRBV20-1	TRBJ2-5	19	TRBD2	CSARLDPRGGRAVRMTQYF	TGCAGTGCTAGGTTAGACCCCCGTGGAGGGAGGGCCGTCCGGATGACCCAGTACTTC
many	TRBV27	TRBJ2-2	14	TRBD2	CASSRLAGTGELFF	TGTGCCAGCAGTCGACTAGCGGGCACCGGGGAGCTGTTTTTT
medium-sized	TRBV19	TRBJ2-1	13	TRBD2	CASTWTSNDEQFF	TGTGCCAGTACCTGGACTAGCAACGATGAGCAGTTCTTC
.	TRBV6-1	TRBJ2-7	13	.	CAIGGQSSYEQYF	TGTGCCATCGGGGGACAGTCTTCCTACGAGCAGTACTTC
many	TRBV9	TRBJ2-7	14	.	CASSVEPDTYEQYF	TGTGCCAGCAGCGTAGAACCAGATACCTACGAGCAGTACTTC
few	TRBV12-5	TRBJ1-1	14	.	CASGLVHGGTEAFF	TGTGCTAGTGGTTTGGTCCACGGGGGGACTGAAGCTTTCTTT
many	TRBV11-3	TRBJ2-5	14	.	CASSLAGSGETQYF	TGTGCCAGCAGCTTAGCGGGTAGCGGAGAGACCCAGTACTTC
many	TRBV2	TRBJ2-5	12	.	CASGLASETQYF	TGTGCCAGCGGGCTAGCTTCAGAGACCCAGTACTTC
many	TRBV7-9	TRBJ1-1	13	.	CASSLTGGTEAFF	TGTGCCAGCAGCTTAACCGGGGGCACTGAAGCTTTCTTT
many	TRBV7-7	TRBJ1-1	9	.	CASSPGAFF	TGTGCTAGCAGCCCAGGGGCTTTCTTT
.	TRBV5-1	TRBJ2-7	13	.	CASSRGDSYEQYF	TGCGCCAGCAGCCGGGGGGACAGTTACGAGCAGTACTTC
many	TRBV6-4	TRBJ2-1	14	TRBD1	CATSQGDAFNEQFF	TGTGCCACATCGCAGGGGGATGCTTTCAATGAGCAGTTCTTC
many	TRBV7-9	TRBJ1-5	13	.	CASSLASNQPQHF	TGTGCCAGCAGCTTAGCTAGCAATCAGCCCCAGCATTTT
many	TRBV7-8	TRBJ2-2	16	.	CASSLFFESNTGELFF	TGTGCCAGCAGCTTATTTTTCGAATCGAACACCGGGGAGCTGTTTTTT
.	TRBV27	TRBJ1-2	13	.	CASSFSGGYGYTF	TGTGCCAGCAGTTTCTCCGGGGGATATGGCTACACCTTC
few	TRBV6-2/TRBV6-3	TRBJ1-1	16	.	CASSYDDKRLDTEAFF	TGTGCCAGCAGTTACGACGATAAGAGGCTGGACACTGAAGCTTTCTTT
.	TRBV11-2	TRBJ2-7	12	.	CASSLSHYEQYF	TGTGCCAGCAGCTTAAGTCACTACGAGCAGTACTTC
many	TRBV19	TRBJ2-7	17	TRBD2	CASRIRRLAVSSYEQCF	TGTGCCAGTAGGATACGGCGGCTAGCGGTTAGCTCCTACGAGCAGTGCTTC
many	TRBV2	TRBJ2-5	13	TRBD1	CASSGGQGETQYF	TGTGCCAGCAGTGGGGGACAGGGAGAGACCCAGTACTTC